These 22 T cell receptor beta chains were all obtained from the same sample, sequenced in a study of OX40 agonist ivuxolimab in advanced cancers. Repertoires were generated with immunoSEQ multiplex PCR, while TCRdb's copy carries only in-frame clones and drops some. The sample holds 75,000 to 100,000 clones, approximately 89% seen once. The specimen comprised CD4+ or CD8+ T cells sorted from blood, sampled in a trial of the OX40 agonist ivuxolimab. These receptors came from an adult with an advanced solid tumor such as melanoma, head and neck, liver or kidney cancer.

This sequence joins TRBV30 and TRBJ2-1; D not certain. The germline gives CDR1 GTSNPN, CDR2 SVGIG (reference sequence). The CDR3 sequence is 11 residues long. With 1 base removed from V and 8 bases from J, the gap between germline ends came to 6 bases. The chain's CDR3 is CAWSDYDEQFF. DNA for the CDR3: TGTGCCTGGAGTGATTATGATGAGCAGTTCTTC.

This rearrangement joins TRBV7-9 to TRBJ2-7, with 10 bases matching TRBD2. In germline, CDR1 is SEHNR, CDR2 FQNEAQ (reference sequence). The V and J ends lost 5 bases and 2 bases, in that order; junction bases with no gene match: 6. This CDR3 is built from 15 residues. DNA of the CDR3: TGTGCCAGCAGCCCTGGACTAGCGGAAACCTACGAGCAGTACTTC. Translation: CASSPGLAETYEQYF.

This chain uses TRBV12-1 with TRBJ2-7; the DNA was not used to check the table's D call, TRBD2. TRBV12-1 is deemed a pseudogene. The CDR3 extends over 17 amino acids. The CDR3: CASSFPGLAGSSYEQYF. CDR3 DNA sequence: TGTGCCAGCAGCTTCCCTGGACTAGCGGGCAGCTCCTACGAGCAGTACTTC.

J is TRBJ2-1 and V is TRBV19; tentative D call: TRBD2 (5 bases). CDR3 length equals 15 residues. The V gene's germline CDR1 is LNHDA and CDR2 SQIVND (reference sequence). The V end lost 1 base, the J end lost 3 bases, and 10 bases lay between the germline ends. CDR3 in DNA: TGTGCCAGTAGTATAGTGCGGGCGGACTACAATGAGCAGTTCTTC. This codes for CASSIVRADYNEQFF.

The genes are TRBV5-1 and TRBJ2-2; unclear D gene. Trimming stripped 0 bases from V and 3 bases from J, with 6 bases between. The CDR3 spans 14 residues. The germline gives CDR1 SGHRS, CDR2 YFSETQ. The CDR3 nucleotides are TGCGCCAGCAGCTTGGGAACAGACACCGGGGAGCTGTTTTTT. Protein sequence: CASSLGTDTGELFF.

The J gene is TRBJ2-7, the V gene TRBV14; 7 positions agree with TRBD2. The CDR3 extends over 15 amino acids. V shed 0 bases and J 2 bases; nucleotides not matched to a gene: 4. Germline-derived CDR1 and CDR2 are SGHDN and FVKESK. CDR3 in DNA: TGTGCCAGCAGCCAAGATTTGGCGGGAGCCTACGAGCAGTACTTC. Protein sequence: CASSQDLAGAYEQYF.

The chain has TRBV10-3 and TRBJ1-1; tentatively, D is TRBD1 (6 bases). Germline loops: CDR1 ENHRY, CDR2 SYGVKD. The CDR3 is 12 residues long. Trimming took 5 bases from V and 8 from J, leaving 12 bases between them. The CDR3 is CAISRGQSEAFF. The CDR3 DNA sequence: TGTGCCATCAGTCGAGGACAGTCCGAAGCTTTCTTT.

The V call is TRBV6-5, the J call TRBJ2-1, with 9 nucleotides matching TRBD2. Germline V CDR1 and CDR2: MNHEY, SVGAGI. V was pared by 0 bases and J by 6 bases, with 3 bases of the junction left unmatched. This CDR3 is built from 15 residues. DNA for the CDR3: TGTGCCAGCAGTTACTCCGGGACTAGCCGCAATGAGCAGTTCTTC. As protein: CASSYSGTSRNEQFF.

V gene TRBV5-1 combines with J gene TRBJ2-3, with 11 bases matching TRBD2. The CDR3 is made up of 17 amino acids. Germline values: CDR1 SGHRS, CDR2 YFSETQ. The V gene end was trimmed by 4 bases and the J gene end by 2 bases; junction bases not matched to a gene: 9. In DNA form, the CDR3 reads TGCGCCAGCAGCATAGTGACTAGCGGGAAACCCACAGATACGCAGTATTTT. Translation: CASSIVTSGKPTDTQYF.

V is TRBV11-2 and J is TRBJ2-7; the D gene could be TRBD1 or TRBD2 (5 bases each). The CDR3 length is 16 residues. Germline V gives CDR1 SGHAT, CDR2 FQNNGV. V lost 0 bases and J 0 bases, leaving 12 bases between the germline ends. The CDR3 spells CASSLDWAGSSYEQYF. The CDR3 DNA sequence: TGTGCCAGCAGCTTAGATTGGGCAGGGAGCTCCTACGAGCAGTACTTC.

Here the CDR3 reads CASRLGLARTDTQYF. CDR3 sequence (DNA): TGCGCCAGCAGGCTAGGGCTAGCCCGCACAGATACGCAGTATTTT. This chain connects TRBV5-1 to TRBJ2-3; perhaps TRBD2 as D (5 bases). The CDR3 is 15 residues long. V was clipped by 5 bases and J by 1 base, with 14 bases between them. Germline values: CDR1 SGHRS, CDR2 YFSETQ.

The chain has TRBV7-9 and TRBJ2-3, with D possibly TRBD1 on 5 matching bases. The CDR3 runs to 14 residues. Germline V lookup: CDR1 SEHNR, CDR2 FQNEAQ (reference sequence). V gave up 1 base and J gave up 8 bases, with 13 bases separating them. Here the CDR3 DNA reads TGTGCCAGCAGCTTAGAGGGGCAGGAACCTACGCAGTATTTT. Its protein is CASSLEGQEPTQYF.

This sequence joins TRBV11-2 and TRBJ1-6; D is unresolved. V was clipped by 1 base and J by 5 bases, with 9 bases between them. Germline-derived CDR1 and CDR2 are SGHAT and FQNNGV. The CDR3 has 15 residues. Here the CDR3 reads CASSLVGSNNSPLHF. CDR3 DNA: TGTGCCAGCAGCTTAGTCGGCAGCAATAATTCACCCCTCCACTTT.

The chain combines TRBV10-3 with TRBJ2-2, with TRBD2 matching over 11 bases. V trimming: 10 bases; J trimming: 5 bases; junction bases outside the gene matches: 9. Germline-derived CDR1 and CDR2 are ENHRY and SYGVKD. This CDR3 contains 15 residues. The CDR3 region is CASLTSGSLTGELFF. In nucleotides, the CDR3 is TGTGCCAGCCTCACTAGCGGGAGTTTAACCGGGGAGCTGTTTTTT.

This sequence joins TRBV11-3 and TRBJ2-3; 12 nucleotides agree with TRBD2. The V segment lost 0 bases and the J segment 8 bases; nucleotides outside the gene matches: 0. The CDR3 length is 14 residues. The V gene's germline CDR1 is SGHNT and CDR2 YENEEA. The DNA for the CDR3 is TGTGCCAGCAGCTTAGAGACTAGCGGGGGTACGCAGTATTTT. It is translated as CASSLETSGGTQYF. Combining the CDR3 with reference TRBV11-3 and TRBJ2-3 gives the whole variable domain EAGVVQSPRYKIIEKKQPVAFWCNPISGHNTLYWYLQNLGQGPELLIRYENEEAVDDSQLPKDRFSAERLKGVDSTLKIQPAELGDSAVYLCASSLETSGGTQYFGPGTRLTVL.

This chain connects TRBV7-9 to TRBJ2-7; 11 bases match TRBD2. The CDR3 spans 15 residues. The trim removed 5 bases at V and 2 bases at J, leaving 5 bases unmatched. Germline V gives CDR1 SEHNR, CDR2 FQNEAQ (reference sequence). The CDR3 here is CASSNLAGGAYEQYF. The CDR3 region has the DNA TGTGCCAGCAGCAACCTAGCGGGAGGCGCCTACGAGCAGTACTTC.

This chain uses TRBV5-6 with TRBJ1-1; D is uncertain. Germline CDR1 SGHDT, CDR2 YYEEEE. The V and J ends lost 2 bases and 2 bases respectively, with 13 bases between them. The CDR3 length is 15 residues. The DNA of the CDR3 is TGTGCCAGCAGCTTAGCTCAGGTTCGCAACACTGAAGCTTTCTTT. This encodes CASSLAQVRNTEAFF.

The CDR3 protein is CASSHSQHTGELFF. The CDR3 DNA sequence: TGTGCCAGCAGCCACTCCCAACACACCGGGGAGCTGTTTTTT. The V call is TRBV21-1, the J call TRBJ2-2; TRBD2 was called by the table and not checked on the DNA. TRBV21-1 is reported as a pseudogene. There are 14 residues in the CDR3.

The genes are TRBV6-5 and TRBJ2-5; D may correspond to TRBD1 or TRBD2 (5 bases each). CDR1 is MNHEY and CDR2 is SVGAGI in the germline V gene. The CDR3 length is 12 residues. The V gene lost 7 bases and the J gene lost 0 bases, with 6 bases spanning the gap. CDR3: CASMGDQETQYF. As DNA, the CDR3 is TGTGCCAGCATGGGGGACCAAGAGACCCAGTACTTC.

The rearrangement joins TRBV20-1 to TRBJ2-7, with unresolved D. CDR1 and CDR2 (germline): DFQATT, SNEGSKA (reference sequence). V lost 6 bases and J 0 bases, leaving 6 bases between the germline ends. This CDR3 spans 11 amino acids. The chain's CDR3 is CSARGSYEQYF. CDR3 DNA sequence: TGCAGTGCCCGTGGCTCCTACGAGCAGTACTTC.

The chain links TRBV5-1 to TRBJ1-2; D not certain. This CDR3 spans 14 amino acids. Germline V gene lookup returns CDR1 SGHRS and CDR2 YFSETQ. The germline V and J ends were trimmed by 4 bases and 4 bases, with 14 bases remaining between them. The CDR3 region is CASSLTSDGYGYTF. In DNA form, the CDR3 reads TGCGCCAGCAGCCTGACATCGGATGGCTATGGCTACACCTTC.

This chain connects TRBV7-3 to TRBJ2-1, with D possibly matching TRBD2 (5 bases). Trimming pared 5 bases from V and 0 bases from J, leaving 14 bases between. Germline assignment: CDR1 SGHTA and CDR2 FQGTGA. The CDR3 spans 16 residues. The CDR3: CASSPKAESSYNEQFF. The CDR3 nucleotides are TGTGCCAGCAGCCCCAAAGCGGAAAGCTCCTACAATGAGCAGTTCTTC. The complete variable domain, with remaining parts taken from reference TRBV7-3 and TRBJ2-1, reads GAGVSQTPSNKVTEKGKYVELRCDPISGHTALYWYRQSLGQGPEFLIYFQGTGAADDSGLPNDRFFAVRPEGSVSTLKIQRTERGDSAVYLCASSPKAESSYNEQFFGPGTRLTVL.